This is a list of T cell receptor beta chains from one sample in a study of cytomegalovirus exposure and HLA in healthy donors. Repertoires were generated with immunoSEQ multiplex PCR, while TCRdb's copy carries only in-frame clones and drops some. Among 150,000 to 200,000 clones listed, over 60% were seen once. Material: PBMCs. These receptors came from a male donor in good health and CMV-seronegative. Both conserved end residues are part of each CDR3. Each record gives: V gene, clone size, D gene, J gene, CDR3 DNA, CDR3 protein. D genes are given only for firm matches. The listing skips clone size in some rows; elsewhere it reads once, few, many or a size class.

v_gene: TRBV5-4
abundance: .
d_gene: .
j_gene: TRBJ1-6
CDR3nt: TGTGCCAGCAGCCGGGCTGGGGCAGATTCACCCCTCCACTTT
CDR3aa: CASSRAGADSPLHF

v_gene: TRBV10-1
abundance: .
d_gene: .
j_gene: TRBJ2-1
CDR3nt: TGCGCCAGCAGTGAAAATGGGTCTAGGTGGACCTACAATGAGCAGTTCTTC
CDR3aa: CASSENGSRWTYNEQFF

v_gene: TRBV4-1
abundance: once
d_gene: .
j_gene: TRBJ1-4
CDR3nt: TGCGCTGCTGGCCCGGGACAACTGGGAGAAAAACTGTTTTTT
CDR3aa: CAAGPGQLGEKLFF

v_gene: TRBV30
abundance: .
d_gene: TRBD1
j_gene: TRBJ2-5
CDR3nt: TGTGCCTGGAGGATGACAGGGACAGAGACCCAGTACTTC
CDR3aa: CAWRMTGTETQYF

v_gene: TRBV5-1
abundance: .
d_gene: .
j_gene: TRBJ2-2
CDR3nt: TGCGCCAGCAGCTTCGAGGGTACCGGGGAGCTGTTTTTT
CDR3aa: CASSFEGTGELFF

v_gene: TRBV28
abundance: .
d_gene: TRBD2
j_gene: TRBJ2-2
CDR3nt: TGTGCCAGCAGTTTCCCCCTTTCTAGCGGGGCCACTCCGAACACCGGGGAGCTGTTTTTT
CDR3aa: CASSFPLSSGATPNTGELFF

v_gene: TRBV10-3
abundance: .
d_gene: .
j_gene: TRBJ2-6
CDR3nt: TGTGCCATCAGGGACACTTTAGCCAGGTCTGGGGCCAACGTCCTGACTTTC
CDR3aa: CAIRDTLARSGANVLTF

v_gene: TRBV7-9
abundance: .
d_gene: TRBD1
j_gene: TRBJ1-5
CDR3nt: TGTGCCAGCAGCCCCCAGGGGGGTCAGCCCCAGCATTTT
CDR3aa: CASSPQGGQPQHF

v_gene: TRBV5-1
abundance: .
d_gene: .
j_gene: TRBJ2-1
CDR3nt: TGCGCCAGCTTAGCCGAATCGGGGACTCTCGGTGAGCAGTTCTTC
CDR3aa: CASLAESGTLGEQFF

v_gene: TRBV5-8
abundance: .
d_gene: .
j_gene: TRBJ1-1
CDR3nt: TGTGCCAGCACCCGGGGGGTGGGCGCAGGCTTATCTGAAGCTTTCTTT
CDR3aa: CASTRGVGAGLSEAFF

v_gene: TRBV30
abundance: .
d_gene: TRBD1
j_gene: TRBJ1-2
CDR3nt: TGTGCCTGGTTCAGGGGGGTGAACTATGGCTACACCTTC
CDR3aa: CAWFRGVNYGYTF

v_gene: TRBV5-4
abundance: .
d_gene: TRBD1
j_gene: TRBJ2-7
CDR3nt: TGTGCCAGCAGCTTGGATACTCTCGGGACAGGGCGCCACGAGCAGTACTTC
CDR3aa: CASSLDTLGTGRHEQYF

v_gene: TRBV6-1
abundance: .
d_gene: .
j_gene: TRBJ2-5
CDR3nt: TGTGCCAGCAGACCCGTTGACACCCCAGAGACCCAGTACTTC
CDR3aa: CASRPVDTPETQYF

v_gene: TRBV28
abundance: few
d_gene: .
j_gene: TRBJ2-6
CDR3nt: TGTGCCAGCGTGGAGGCTGGGGCCAACGTCCTGACTTTC
CDR3aa: CASVEAGANVLTF

v_gene: TRBV4-1
abundance: .
d_gene: .
j_gene: TRBJ2-7
CDR3nt: TGCGCCAGCAGCCAAGTAGCGGTCCCGTTAAGCTCCTACGAGCAGTACTTC
CDR3aa: CASSQVAVPLSSYEQYF

v_gene: TRBV10-3
abundance: .
d_gene: TRBD2
j_gene: TRBJ2-7
CDR3nt: TGTGCCATCTCGTTGGGGGGGGATTCCTCCTACGAGCAGTACTTC
CDR3aa: CAISLGGDSSYEQYF

v_gene: TRBV5-1
abundance: few
d_gene: TRBD1
j_gene: TRBJ2-3
CDR3nt: TGCACCAGCAGCTTGGGGGACAGGCGCACAGATACGCAGTATTTT
CDR3aa: CTSSLGDRRTDTQYF

v_gene: TRBV5-5
abundance: .
d_gene: TRBD2
j_gene: TRBJ2-1
CDR3nt: TGTGCCAGCAGCTTGTACAGCGGGATTTACAATGAGCAGTTCTTC
CDR3aa: CASSLYSGIYNEQFF

v_gene: TRBV5-1
abundance: .
d_gene: TRBD2
j_gene: TRBJ2-7
CDR3nt: TGCGCCAGCAGCCCAACTAGCGGGGTCTCCTACGAGCAGTACTTC
CDR3aa: CASSPTSGVSYEQYF

v_gene: TRBV29-1
abundance: once
d_gene: .
j_gene: TRBJ1-4
CDR3nt: TGCAGCGTTACGGGGTCGACTAATGAAAAACTGTTTTTT
CDR3aa: CSVTGSTNEKLFF

v_gene: TRBV28
abundance: once
d_gene: .
j_gene: TRBJ2-3
CDR3nt: TGTGCCAGCAGTTTGGGGCAGGGAACAGATACGCAGTATTTT
CDR3aa: CASSLGQGTDTQYF

v_gene: TRBV6-1
abundance: few
d_gene: .
j_gene: TRBJ2-1
CDR3nt: TGTGCCAGCAGTGAAAGATGGAGCTATACCCCGTTCTTC
CDR3aa: CASSERWSYTPFF

v_gene: TRBV4-3
abundance: few
d_gene: .
j_gene: TRBJ2-7
CDR3nt: TGCGCCAGCAGCCAAGGGTATGGAGGTGGCTACGAGCAGTACTTC
CDR3aa: CASSQGYGGGYEQYF

v_gene: TRBV4-3
abundance: few
d_gene: TRBD2
j_gene: TRBJ2-7
CDR3nt: TGCGCCAGCAGCCGGATAGCGGGATCTTACGAGCAGTACTTC
CDR3aa: CASSRIAGSYEQYF

v_gene: TRBV9
abundance: once
d_gene: TRBD2
j_gene: TRBJ2-7
CDR3nt: TGTGCCAGCAGCCCCCGGGCTAGCGGGGGGTCGAGCTCCTACGAGCAGTACTTC
CDR3aa: CASSPRASGGSSSYEQYF

v_gene: TRBV9
abundance: .
d_gene: .
j_gene: TRBJ2-5
CDR3nt: TGTGCCAGCAGCGTAGTCCCGGGTGGGAGAGGCCAAGAGACCCAGTACTTC
CDR3aa: CASSVVPGGRGQETQYF

v_gene: TRBV30
abundance: .
d_gene: TRBD1
j_gene: TRBJ1-1
CDR3nt: TGTGCCTGGATTGGGACAGGGACTTTCTTT
CDR3aa: CAWIGTGTFF

v_gene: TRBV28
abundance: few
d_gene: TRBD1
j_gene: TRBJ1-1
CDR3nt: TGTGCCAGCAGCCCATATGGACAGGGGAACACTGAAGCTTTCTTT
CDR3aa: CASSPYGQGNTEAFF

v_gene: TRBV7-7
abundance: .
d_gene: .
j_gene: TRBJ2-3
CDR3nt: TGTGCTAGCAGCTTAGACAGTAGCACAGATACGCAGTATTTT
CDR3aa: CASSLDSSTDTQYF